This passage covers 24 T cell receptor beta chains from one sample sequenced in a study of T cells after yellow fever vaccination. TCRdb itself ran the 5' RACE reads through MiXCR, one entry per CDR3 protein. The table shows about 550,000 distinct CDR3 sequences, with about 19% occurring only once. Source: PBMCs, taken 15 days after the yellow fever booster vaccination. These receptors came from a man younger than 45 who received the YFV17D yellow fever vaccine.

The genes are TRBV7-9 and TRBJ2-5; TRBD1 matches at 7 bases. CDR3 length: 14 amino acids. Unmatched junction bases numbered 8, after V lost 7 bases and J lost 3 bases. Germline V lookup: CDR1 SEHNR, CDR2 FQNEAQ (reference sequence). Here the CDR3 DNA reads TGTGCCAGCAACCAACTGGGGACAGAAGAGACCCAGTACTTC. This gives the protein CASNQLGTEETQYF.

This chain links TRBV5-1 with TRBJ2-2; D ambiguous. The CDR3 runs 14 residues. CDR1 and CDR2 from the germline V gene are SGHRS and YFSETQ. V was pared by 0 bases and J by 8 bases, with 11 bases between. The CDR3 DNA sequence: TGCGCCAGCAGCTTGGCCCACGGAAGTGGGGAGCTGTTTTTT. Translated, it gives CASSLAHGSGELFF.

This clonotype has only a few counts. J is TRBJ2-7 and V is TRBV4-3, with a weak D call TRBD1 (6 bases). Deletions cut 2 bases from V and 0 bases from J, with 11 bases between. The CDR3 length is 15 residues. Looked up from germline, CDR1 is LGHNA and CDR2 is YSLEER. CDR3 sequence (DNA): TGCGCCAGCAGCCAAACTACACAGGGCTCCTACGAGCAGTACTTC. The encoded protein is CASSQTTQGSYEQYF.

This chain joins TRBV7-2 and TRBJ2-5, with 12 bases identical to TRBD2. CDR3 length: 16 amino acids. The germline CDR1 and CDR2 sequences are SGHTA and FQGNSA. V was clipped by 5 bases and J by 2 bases; unmatched bases: 6. DNA of the CDR3: TGTGCCAGCAGCCCCAGACTAGCGGGAGCACAAGAGACCCAGTACTTC. Its translation is CASSPRLAGAQETQYF.

The J gene is TRBJ2-5, the V gene TRBV11-3; D is possibly TRBD1 (6 bases). This CDR3 has 14 residues. Trimming cost V 4 bases and J 2 bases, with 11 bases left between them. In germline, CDR1 is SGHNT, CDR2 YENEEA. The chain's CDR3 is CASSSWDNQETQYF. CDR3 DNA: TGTGCCAGCAGCTCCTGGGACAATCAAGAGACCCAGTACTTC. The full variable domain, completed using reference TRBV11-3 and TRBJ2-5, is EAGVVQSPRYKIIEKKQPVAFWCNPISGHNTLYWYLQNLGQGPELLIRYENEEAVDDSQLPKDRFSAERLKGVDSTLKIQPAELGDSAVYLCASSSWDNQETQYFGPGTRLLVL.

The chain has TRBV5-1 and TRBJ2-3, with 7 bases aligning to TRBD2. V lost 2 bases and J lost 2; bases outside the gene matches: 8. This CDR3 is built from 16 residues. Germline V CDR1 and CDR2: SGHRS, YFSETQ. In nucleotides, the CDR3 is TGCGCCAGCAGCTTTCTCAGCGGGACTACCACAGATACGCAGTATTTT. Amino acids: CASSFLSGTTTDTQYF.

This clonotype has just a few counts. The chain recombines TRBV5-1 with TRBJ2-3, with TRBD2 matching over 7 bases. V gave up 3 bases and J gave up 4 bases; unmatched junction bases: 8. This CDR3 is built from 15 residues. Germline loops: CDR1 SGHRS, CDR2 YFSETQ. The CDR3 spells CASSYGRGGPDTQYF. The CDR3 region has the DNA TGCGCCAGCAGCTATGGGAGGGGAGGCCCAGATACGCAGTATTTT.

This clonotype turned up a few times. The chain uses TRBV4-3 and TRBJ2-5; 8 bases align to TRBD1. Germline assignment: CDR1 LGHNA and CDR2 YSLEER. CDR3 length: 16 amino acids. V trimming: 0 bases; J trimming: 4 bases; junction bases outside the gene matches: 7. The CDR3 region has the DNA TGCGCCAGCAGCCAAGATTGGCTCAGGGGGCGAGAGACCCAGTACTTC. Protein product: CASSQDWLRGRETQYF.

This rearrangement joins TRBV11-3 to TRBJ2-2, with D hard to call. This CDR3 spans 12 amino acids. Looked up from germline, CDR1 is SGHNT and CDR2 is YENEEA. V was trimmed by 5 bases and J by 8 bases, leaving 9 bases between them. The CDR3 DNA follows: TGTGCCAGCAGCACGGTGAGAGGGGAGCTGTTTTTT. The encoded protein is CASSTVRGELFF.

The chain recombines TRBV28 with TRBJ2-2, with D tentatively TRBD2 (6 bases). V was cut by 6 bases and J by 0 bases, with 8 bases left in between. This CDR3 has 14 amino acids. Germline CDR1 and CDR2: MDHEN and SYDVKM. The CDR3 loop reads CASSRGTNTGELFF. The CDR3 DNA reads TGTGCCAGCAGCCGGGGGACGAACACCGGGGAGCTGTTTTTT.

The chain carries TRBV21-1 and TRBJ2-1; the table's D call of TRBD1 was not tested on the DNA. TRBV21-1 is designated a pseudogene. This CDR3 spans 15 amino acids. The DNA of the CDR3 is TGTGCCAGCACCCCGGGACAGGGGGCTCATAATGAGCAGTTCTTC. Its protein is CASTPGQGAHNEQFF.

There are a few counts of this clonotype. The gene calls are TRBV7-6 and TRBJ2-4, with no clear D. V was cut by 4 bases and J by 1 base, with 5 bases left in between. This CDR3 region has 13 residues. Germline values: CDR1 SGHVS, CDR2 FNYEAQ. The CDR3 sequence: CASSYGAKNIQYF. In DNA form, the CDR3 reads TGTGCCAGCAGCTACGGGGCCAAAAACATTCAGTACTTC.

This clonotype was seen a handful of times. V and J are TRBV7-8 and TRBJ2-5; D is perhaps TRBD2 (5 bases). V was shortened by 5 bases and J by 4 bases, with 23 bases between the two germline ends. The CDR3 loop spans 17 amino acids. Germline CDR1 reads SGHVS; CDR2 reads FQNEAQ. The CDR3 reads CASSLPPSGSFVETQYF. CDR3 nucleotide sequence: TGTGCCAGCAGCCTCCCGCCGTCGGGATCGTTCGTAGAGACCCAGTACTTC.

This clonotype has just a few counts. This chain links TRBV29-1 with TRBJ2-1; weak D call: TRBD2 (6 bases). The germline gives CDR1 SQVTM, CDR2 ANQGSEA. The V end was cut by 4 bases, the J end by 2 bases, with 12 bases between. CDR3 length: 14 amino acids. The CDR3 coding sequence is TGCAGCGTTGGCGGGAATCCCGCCTACAATGAGCAGTTCTTC. Its translation: CSVGGNPAYNEQFF.

This clonotype was found many times. The genes are TRBV7-2 and TRBJ2-4; 9 positions match TRBD1. The CDR3 length is 15 residues. Germline CDR1 reads SGHTA; CDR2 reads FQGNSA. J gave up 6 bases and V 0 bases, and 3 bases lay outside the gene matches. CDR3 nucleotide sequence: TGTGCCAGCAGCTTAGCGCTGGGACAGGGAAACATTCAGTACTTC. Protein product: CASSLALGQGNIQYF.

The V call is TRBV29-1, the J call TRBJ1-1; 9 bases fit TRBD1. J gave up 1 base and V 6 bases, and 3 bases lay outside the gene matches. CDR1 and CDR2 from the germline V gene are SQVTM and ANQGSEA. This CDR3 comprises 13 residues. The CDR3 protein is CSVRQGENTEAFF. The CDR3 DNA reads TGCAGCGTGCGACAGGGGGAGAACACTGAAGCTTTCTTT.

The rearrangement links TRBV12-3 or TRBV12-4 to TRBJ2-1; TRBD1 might be the D (5 bases). The CDR3 covers 13 residues. Trimming left V 5 bases short and J 10 bases short, with 15 bases between. The CDR3 sequence is CASSTETVKEQFF. CDR3 DNA: TGTGCCAGCAGTACAGAGACAGTCAAGGAGCAGTTCTTC.

J is TRBJ2-5 and V is TRBV30, with no clear D. CDR3 size: 13 residues. With 2 bases removed from V and 6 bases from J, the gap between germline ends came to 13 bases. CDR1 is GTSNPN and CDR2 is SVGIG in the germline V gene (reference sequence). The CDR3 sequence is CAWSRGPGQTQYF. CDR3 in DNA: TGTGCCTGGAGTAGAGGCCCGGGCCAGACCCAGTACTTC.

The chain is built from TRBV20-1 and TRBJ2-5, with D unclear. Germline V gene lookup returns CDR1 DFQATT and CDR2 SNEGSKA (reference sequence). The CDR3 length is 12 residues. Trimming removed 3 bases from V and 0 bases from J, with 5 bases in between. CDR3 coding DNA: TGCAGTGCTAGTCTTAACCAAGAGACCCAGTACTTC. It specifies CSASLNQETQYF.

This clonotype appeared a few times. The chain carries TRBV7-2 and TRBJ2-3; 7 bases agree with TRBD1. Trimming cost V 5 bases and J 4 bases; bases outside gene matches: 9. The CDR3 runs to 15 residues. The germline V gene encodes CDR1 SGHTA and CDR2 FQGNSA. The CDR3 sequence: CASSPLTRGPDTQYF. As DNA, the CDR3 is TGTGCCAGCAGCCCACTTACTAGGGGGCCAGATACGCAGTATTTT.

The CDR3, as DNA: TGCGCCAGCAGCTTGCATGGACTAGCGGGAGGGAACAATGAGCAGTTCTTC. This encodes CASSLHGLAGGNNEQFF. The genes are TRBV5-1 and TRBJ2-1, with 15 bases fitting TRBD2. Germline lookup yields CDR1 SGHRS and CDR2 YFSETQ. The trim removed 1 base at V and 5 bases at J, leaving 4 bases unmatched. The CDR3 extends over 17 amino acids.

V gene TRBV12-3 or TRBV12-4 combines with J gene TRBJ2-4; the D is unclear. There are 14 residues in the CDR3. Trimming took off 5 bases at V and 6 bases at J, with 14 bases between the two ends. CDR3 sequence: CASSPSGRGNIQYF. In nucleotides, the CDR3 is TGTGCCAGCAGTCCTTCCGGCCGAGGAAACATTCAGTACTTC.

This clonotype was recorded a few times. The J gene is TRBJ2-3, the V gene TRBV19, with 13 bases that match TRBD2. This CDR3 has 15 amino acids. The V gene end was trimmed by 7 bases and the J gene end by 4 bases; junction bases not matched to a gene: 5. The germline CDR1 and CDR2 sequences are LNHDA and SQIVND (reference sequence). Written as DNA, the CDR3 is TGTGCCAGTACCCCGACTAGCGGGAGGTCAGATACGCAGTATTTT. This sequence encodes CASTPTSGRSDTQYF. The full variable domain, completed using reference TRBV19 and TRBJ2-3, is DGGITQSPKYLFRKEGQNVTLSCEQNLNHDAMYWYRQDPGQGLRLIYYSQIVNDFQKGDIAEGYSVSREKKESFPLTVTSAQKNPTAFYLCASTPTSGRSDTQYFGPGTRLTVL.

The chain carries TRBV4-3 and TRBJ2-2; D call uncertain. V lost 3 bases to trimming and J lost 6 bases, with 14 bases between them. From germline, CDR1 is LGHNA and CDR2 YSLEER. The CDR3 is 15 residues long. The CDR3 region has the DNA TGCGCCAGCAGCCATCGCCAGCATCCAGCCGGGGAGCTGTTTTTT. The encoded protein is CASSHRQHPAGELFF.